This TCR beta chain appears in the sequencing data of a study of T-cell memory formation after mild COVID-19. Germline V gene data show CDR1 as SGHTA and CDR2 as FQGNSA. V lost 5 bases and J lost 4, with 17 bases in between. The CDR3 loop spans 16 amino acids. TCRdb re-derived calls from the 5' RACE reads in MiXCR, one entry per CDR3 protein. The table lists approximately 250,000 distinct CDR3 sequences, 16% of them singletons. The sample consisted of PBMCs or a T cell subset sorted from them (not recorded which). This receptor was obtained from a man aged 18 to 30 who had mild COVID-19 (a few samples of this study predate the infection). Cell type and time point are not known. The V call is TRBV7-2, the J call TRBJ2-2; tentatively, D is TRBD2 (7 bases). The CDR3 spells CASSPPAGARTGELFF. DNA of the CDR3: TGTGCCAGCAGCCCACCGGCGGGGGCGCGCACCGGGGAGCTGTTTTTT.